This TCR beta chain was obtained from a study of cytomegalovirus exposure and HLA in healthy donors. In the study overall: The 120 or so validation repertoires used a platform that matched the one used for the approximately 620 first-cohort repertoires, as a later analysis reported. General observations from the study: Despite most TCR sequences being rare, some public TCRs occurred in many donors.

Germline-derived CDR1 and CDR2 are SGHVS and FNYEAQ. V lost 1 base to trimming and J lost 2 bases, with 6 bases between them. The CDR3 is 14 residues long. With regard to this clone: Its antigen remains unidentified.

Generated by immunoSEQ multiplex PCR, the TCRdb table keeps only in-frame clones and is missing some. This table has about 130,000 clones, nearly 90% appearing once. The source is a woman between 18 and 29 years old in good health and CMV-seropositive. J is TRBJ1-3 and V is TRBV7-6; no clear D. The sample taken for sequencing was PBMCs. The CDR3 loop is CASSLGPTGNTIYF. The DNA for the CDR3 is TGTGCCAGCAGCTTAGGGCCGACTGGAAACACCATATATTTT.